Detailed here is one T cell receptor (beta chain). The data stem from a study of cytomegalovirus exposure and HLA in healthy donors. The CDR3 is 15 residues long. Germline CDR1 LGHNA, CDR2 YNFKEQ. Trimming took 0 bases from V and 5 from J, leaving 10 bases between them. 60 Vbeta and 13 Jbeta primers were used in PCR. Only in-frame clones appear in the TCRdb table, and some are missing; sequencing was by immunoSEQ multiplex PCR. There are 150,000 to 200,000 clones in the sample; roughly 78% occur only once, and about 13% lies in the top ten. This TCR was recovered from a woman in her fifties or sixties in good health and CMV-seropositive. Sequencing was done on a sample of PBMCs. This chain links TRBV4-2 with TRBJ2-2, with a possible D match to TRBD2 (6 bases). CDR3 amino acids: CASSQEAGGTGELFF. The CDR3 nucleotides read TGTGCCAGCAGCCAAGAGGCCGGGGGAACCGGGGAGCTGTTTTTT.